This T cell receptor beta chain was captured by sequencing in a study of T cell responses to AZD1222 COVID-19 vaccine. Study-wide results and limits: The study found vaccine-associated CD4 TCRs spanning spike, dominant at 160-218 and 743-854.

This clone was counted only a few times. Antigen: not known. Only in-frame clones appear in the TCRdb table, and some are missing; sequencing was by immunoSEQ multiplex PCR. The table has approximately 130,000 clones, 75% to 90% seen once. The sequencing used peripheral blood, collected on day 0 of MenACWY control vaccination. The sequence was obtained from an adult in good health.

CDR3 sequence (DNA): TGCGCCAGCAGCCAAGGGGCCCGGGAAAGCTCCTACGAGCAGTACTTC. Translation gives CASSQGARESSYEQYF. This chain connects TRBV4-1 to TRBJ2-7; D is perhaps TRBD2 (5 bases). The CDR3 is 16 residues long. V lost 1 base and J lost 0, with 13 bases in between. Germline CDR1 is MGHRA and CDR2 is YSYEKL.